The rows below give T cell receptor beta chains drawn from one sample of a study of T cells in localized non-small cell lung cancer. Profiling relied on immunoSEQ multiplex PCR, and the TCRdb table lists in-frame clones only, not all of them. This sample yields about 43,000 clones, of which 90% to 95% are seen a single time; about 11% belongs to the top ten. The sample consisted of PBMCs, taken before any cancer treatment. The receptors were gathered from a woman aged 35 to 69 with stage II lung adenocarcinoma. CDR3s include the opening cysteine and the closing phenylalanine or tryptophan. A D gene is named only where the DNA matches it firmly. Not every row has a clone size; where given, it reads once, few, many or a size class.

j_call clone_size d_call v_call cdr3_aa cdr3_nt
TRBJ1-1 . . TRBV6-1 CASFTRSEAFF TGTGCCAGCTTTACGAGGTCCGAAGCTTTCTTT
TRBJ1-1 . TRBD1 TRBV28 CASSLLGQGADTEAFF TGTGCCAGCAGTTTATTGGGACAGGGGGCTGACACTGAAGCTTTCTTT
TRBJ1-2 . . TRBV28 CASSAGTQLGFYGYTF TGTGCCAGCAGTGCCGGGACGCAACTTGGGTTCTATGGCTACACCTTC
TRBJ2-5 . TRBD2 TRBV6-6 CASTRDSGGQETQYF TGTGCCAGCACCCGGGATAGCGGGGGGCAAGAGACCCAGTACTTC
TRBJ2-1 . TRBD1 TRBV5-1 CASSYRGDRDEQFF TGCGCCAGCAGCTACAGGGGGGATAGGGATGAGCAGTTCTTC
TRBJ2-2 once . TRBV7-9 CASSAHTGELFF TGTGCCAGCAGCGCCCACACCGGGGAGCTGTTTTTT
TRBJ2-1 . . TRBV6-4 CASSGRSNPTQYNEQFF TGTGCCAGCAGTGGAAGGTCTAACCCCACTCAATACAATGAGCAGTTCTTC
TRBJ1-1 . . TRBV6-4 CASSQGTGTEAFF TGTGCCAGCAGTCAGGGGACGGGAACTGAAGCTTTCTTT
TRBJ2-7 once . TRBV5-5 CASSLGSRGQTYEQYF TGTGCCAGCAGCTTGGGCAGTCGTGGACAGACCTACGAGCAGTACTTC
TRBJ1-5 . TRBD1 TRBV29-1 CSVRQGGSNQPQHF TGCAGCGTACGACAGGGGGGAAGCAATCAGCCCCAGCATTTT
TRBJ1-1 . . TRBV11-2 CASSRPRTEAFF TGTGCCAGCAGCCGTCCCCGGACTGAAGCTTTCTTT
TRBJ2-5 . TRBD2 TRBV7-2 CASTRGGGRETQYF TGTGCCAGCACCCGCGGGGGGGGCCGGGAGACCCAGTACTTC
TRBJ2-5 . . TRBV6-5 CASRRPWGETQYF TGTGCCAGCAGGAGACCCTGGGGAGAGACCCAGTACTTC
TRBJ2-4 few . TRBV7-8 CASSSKENIQYF TGTGCCAGCAGCTCGAAGGAAAACATTCAGTACTTC
TRBJ2-1 . . TRBV2 CASSDGGSYNEQFF TGTGCCAGCAGTGACGGGGGCTCCTACAATGAGCAGTTCTTC
TRBJ2-1 few TRBD2 TRBV6-1 CASSEPGGYNEQFF TGTGCCAGCAGTGAACCCGGGGGGTACAATGAGCAGTTCTTC
TRBJ1-5 . . TRBV2 CASTLYSNQPQHF TGTGCCAGCACCCTTTATAGCAATCAGCCCCAGCATTTT
TRBJ1-5 . . TRBV6-1 CASSKGDDQPQHF TGTGCCAGCAGTAAGGGGGATGATCAGCCCCAGCATTTT
TRBJ1-1 . TRBD1 TRBV6-6 CASSYGTGGASWEAFF TGTGCCAGCAGTTACGGGACAGGGGGCGCCTCTTGGGAAGCTTTCTTT
TRBJ1-2 . TRBD1 TRBV29-1 CSGADREDYGYTF TGCAGCGGGGCGGACAGGGAGGACTATGGCTACACCTTC
TRBJ2-7 . TRBD1 TRBV28 CASSSGTGPSEQYF TGTGCCAGCAGTTCGGGGACAGGGCCCTCCGAGCAGTACTTC
TRBJ2-5 . . TRBV7-8 CASSPRGGNIETQYF TGTGCCAGCAGCCCCAGGGGGGGAAATATAGAGACCCAGTACTTC
TRBJ2-2 . . TRBV5-6 CASSLGPGSGTGELFF TGTGCCAGCAGCTTGGGACCGGGATCCGGTACCGGGGAGCTGTTTTTT
TRBJ2-1 . TRBD2 TRBV28 CASSSPGGSFPYNEQFF TGTGCCAGCAGTTCCCCCGGCGGGAGTTTCCCTTACAATGAGCAGTTCTTC
TRBJ2-1 once . TRBV5-5 CASSLRSNEQFF TGTGCCAGCAGCTTGAGGTCGAATGAGCAGTTCTTC
TRBJ2-3 . TRBD2 TRBV5-1 CASSPSGPGGTQYF TGCGCCAGCAGCCCCTCCGGTCCGGGAGGTACGCAGTATTTT
TRBJ1-5 . TRBD1 TRBV15 CATSRTGGSLKSNQPQHF TGTGCCACCAGCAGGACAGGGGGCTCCCTTAAGAGCAATCAGCCCCAGCATTTT
TRBJ2-2 . TRBD1 TRBV7-8 CASSTRQGYGELFF TGTGCCAGCAGCACGAGACAGGGATACGGGGAGCTGTTTTTT
TRBJ2-7 . . TRBV4-1 CASSQDPRQDTYEQYF TGCGCCAGCAGCCAAGATCCCAGACAGGACACCTACGAGCAGTACTTC
TRBJ2-7 once TRBD1 TRBV7-3 CASSSGTGSYEQYF TGTGCCAGCAGCTCCGGGACAGGGTCCTACGAGCAGTACTTC
TRBJ2-1 . TRBD1 TRBV2 CASRERQGASKNEQFF TGTGCCAGCAGGGAGCGACAGGGGGCTTCGAAGAATGAGCAGTTCTTC
TRBJ2-7 . . TRBV2 CASLLGTGYEQYF TGTGCCAGCCTGTTGGGGACCGGTTACGAGCAGTACTTC
TRBJ2-5 once . TRBV9 CASSARDYQETQYF TGTGCCAGCAGCGCCCGGGACTACCAAGAGACCCAGTACTTC
TRBJ1-5 . . TRBV19 CASIPAGGGPFSNQPQHF TGTGCCAGTATCCCGGCGGGAGGGGGGCCTTTCAGCAATCAGCCCCAGCATTTT
TRBJ2-7 . TRBD1 TRBV19 CASKGGTGGPYEQYF TGTGCCAGTAAGGGAGGGACAGGGGGACCCTACGAGCAGTACTTC
TRBJ2-7 . . TRBV6-5 CASRLGPSYEQYF TGTGCCAGCAGGTTGGGGCCCTCCTACGAGCAGTACTTC
TRBJ1-4 . . TRBV28 CASSTPGRPNEKLFF TGTGCCAGCAGCACCCCAGGGAGACCTAATGAAAAACTGTTTTTT
TRBJ2-3 . . TRBV6-5 CASSYTRATDTQYF TGTGCCAGCAGTTATACCAGGGCCACAGATACGCAGTATTTT
TRBJ2-1 . TRBD2 TRBV2 CASLATSGGQGEQFF TGTGCCAGCCTGGCGACTAGCGGGGGGCAGGGAGAGCAGTTCTTC
TRBJ1-2 . . TRBV6-1 CASPRVGGGHGYTF TGTGCCAGTCCAAGAGTAGGGGGGGGCCATGGCTACACCTTC
TRBJ2-3 . . TRBV19 CASSMAGDTQYF TGTGCCAGTAGTATGGCGGGAGATACGCAGTATTTT
TRBJ1-3 once . TRBV6-1 CASSESGVNTIYF TGTGCCAGCAGTGAAAGCGGGGTAAACACCATATATTTT
TRBJ1-2 . . TRBV4-1 CASSQVLVEGGYTF TGCGCCAGCAGCCAAGTTTTGGTAGAGGGTGGCTACACCTTC
TRBJ1-2 . TRBD1 TRBV28 CASSPPGQYYGYTF TGTGCCAGCAGTCCCCCGGGACAGTACTATGGCTACACCTTC
TRBJ1-1 . . TRBV28 CASSLIDPGRGTEAFF TGTGCCAGCAGTTTAATTGATCCAGGGAGGGGTACTGAAGCTTTCTTT
TRBJ1-2 . . TRBV19 CASKQRGYTF TGTGCCAGTAAACAGAGGGGCTACACCTTC